This T cell receptor beta chain originates from a study of neoadjuvant nivolumab and ipilimumab in lung cancer. Broader study findings: Compared with tumor-adjacent uninvolved lung, resected tumors showed greater richness and clonality. TCR sequencing covered a small number of samples.

This clone was detected a few times. The antigen is not known. Assay used: immunoSEQ multiplex PCR; TCRdb lists only in-frame clones, some missing. The sample shows roughly 30,000 clones, around 80% of them seen only once. The CDR3 covers 14 residues. CDR1 MGHRA and CDR2 YSYEKL come from the germline V gene. V was pared by 7 bases and J by 8 bases, with 8 bases of the junction left unmatched. This clonotype was sampled from an adult with non-small cell lung cancer. The source was peripheral blood, collected before neoadjuvant nivolumab, alone or with ipilimumab. The chain employs TRBV4-1 and TRBJ1-2, with 12 positions matching TRBD1. The CDR3 loop is CASTPRDRGLGYTF. The CDR3 coding sequence is TGCGCCAGCACTCCCCGGGACAGGGGGCTCGGCTACACCTTC.